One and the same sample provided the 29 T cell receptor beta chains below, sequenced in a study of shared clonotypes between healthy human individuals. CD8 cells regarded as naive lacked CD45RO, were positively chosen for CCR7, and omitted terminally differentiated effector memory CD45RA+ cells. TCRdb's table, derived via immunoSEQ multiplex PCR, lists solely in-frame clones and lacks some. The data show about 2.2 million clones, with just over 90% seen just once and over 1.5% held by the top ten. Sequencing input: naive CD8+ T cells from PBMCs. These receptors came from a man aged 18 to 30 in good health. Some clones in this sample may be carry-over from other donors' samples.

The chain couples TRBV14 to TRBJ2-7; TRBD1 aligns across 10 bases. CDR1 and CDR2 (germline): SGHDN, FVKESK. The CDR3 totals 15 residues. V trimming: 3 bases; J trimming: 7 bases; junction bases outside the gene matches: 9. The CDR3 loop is CASSHPGQGSGEQYF. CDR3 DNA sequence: TGTGCCAGCAGCCACCCGGGACAGGGGAGTGGAGAGCAGTACTTC.

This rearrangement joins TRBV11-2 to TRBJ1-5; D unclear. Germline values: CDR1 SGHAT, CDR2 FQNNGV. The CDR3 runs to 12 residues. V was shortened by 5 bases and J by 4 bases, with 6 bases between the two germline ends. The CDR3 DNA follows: TGTGCCAGCAGCCGCGGGAATCAGCCCCAGCATTTT. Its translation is CASSRGNQPQHF.

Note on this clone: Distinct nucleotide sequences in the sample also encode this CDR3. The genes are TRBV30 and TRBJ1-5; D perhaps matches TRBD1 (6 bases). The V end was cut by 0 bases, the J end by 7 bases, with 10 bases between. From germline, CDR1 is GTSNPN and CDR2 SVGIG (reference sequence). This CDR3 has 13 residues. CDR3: CAWSVSGGQPQHF. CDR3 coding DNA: TGTGCCTGGAGTGTATCCGGGGGCCAGCCCCAGCATTTT.

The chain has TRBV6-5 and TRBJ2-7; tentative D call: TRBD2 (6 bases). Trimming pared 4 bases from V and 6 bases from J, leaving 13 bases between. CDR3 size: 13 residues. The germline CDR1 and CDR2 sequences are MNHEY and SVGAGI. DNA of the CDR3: TGTGCCAGCAGTTCCACGGGGAGGAGCGAGCAGTACTTC. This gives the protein CASSSTGRSEQYF.

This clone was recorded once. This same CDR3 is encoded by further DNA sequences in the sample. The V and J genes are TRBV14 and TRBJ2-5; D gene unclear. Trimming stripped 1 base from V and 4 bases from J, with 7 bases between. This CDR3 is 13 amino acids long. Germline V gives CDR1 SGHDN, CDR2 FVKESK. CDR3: CASSQGLRETQYF. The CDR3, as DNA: TGTGCCAGCAGCCAAGGGCTTCGAGAGACCCAGTACTTC. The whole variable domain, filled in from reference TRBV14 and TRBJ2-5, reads EAGVTQFPSHSVIEKGQTVTLRCDPISGHDNLYWYRRVMGKEIKFLLHFVKESKQDESGMPNNRFLAERTGGTYSTLKVQPAELEDSGVYFCASSQGLRETQYFGPGTRLLVL.

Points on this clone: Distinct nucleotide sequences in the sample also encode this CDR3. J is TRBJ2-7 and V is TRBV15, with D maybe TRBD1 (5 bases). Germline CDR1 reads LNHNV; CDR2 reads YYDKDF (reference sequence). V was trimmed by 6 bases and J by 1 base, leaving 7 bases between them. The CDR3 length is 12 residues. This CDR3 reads CATRQDSYEQYF. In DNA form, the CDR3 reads TGTGCCACCAGACAGGATTCCTACGAGCAGTACTTC.

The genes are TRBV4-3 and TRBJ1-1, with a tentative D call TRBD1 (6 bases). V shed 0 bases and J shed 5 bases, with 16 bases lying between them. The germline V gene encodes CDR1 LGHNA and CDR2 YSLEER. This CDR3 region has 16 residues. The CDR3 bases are TGCGCCAGCAGCCAAGACGGTACAGGGTGGGGAACTGAAGCTTTCTTT. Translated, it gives CASSQDGTGWGTEAFF.

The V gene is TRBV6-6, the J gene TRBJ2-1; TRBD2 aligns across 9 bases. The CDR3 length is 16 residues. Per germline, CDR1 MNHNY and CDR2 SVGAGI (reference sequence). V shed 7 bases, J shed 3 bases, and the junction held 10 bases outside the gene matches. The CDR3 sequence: CASTRSASGVYNEQFF. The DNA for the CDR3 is TGTGCCAGCACCAGAAGTGCTAGCGGGGTCTACAATGAGCAGTTCTTC.

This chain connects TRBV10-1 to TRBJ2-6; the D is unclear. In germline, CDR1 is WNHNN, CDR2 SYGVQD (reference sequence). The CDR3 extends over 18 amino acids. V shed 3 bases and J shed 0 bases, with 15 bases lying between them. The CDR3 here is CASSDMCRPHSGANVLTF. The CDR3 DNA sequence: TGCGCCAGCAGTGATATGTGCAGACCCCACTCTGGGGCCAACGTCCTGACTTTC.

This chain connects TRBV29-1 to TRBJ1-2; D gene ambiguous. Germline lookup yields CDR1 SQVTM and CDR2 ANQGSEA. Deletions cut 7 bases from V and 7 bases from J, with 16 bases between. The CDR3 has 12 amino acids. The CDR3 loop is CSAAIPESGYTF. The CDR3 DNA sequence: TGCAGCGCCGCAATACCAGAAAGTGGCTACACCTTC.

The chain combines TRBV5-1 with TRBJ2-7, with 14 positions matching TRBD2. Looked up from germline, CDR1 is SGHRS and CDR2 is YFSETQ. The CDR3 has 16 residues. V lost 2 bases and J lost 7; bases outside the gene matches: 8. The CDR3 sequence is CASSFRLAGGPGEQYF. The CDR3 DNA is TGCGCCAGCAGCTTCCGACTAGCGGGAGGGCCGGGAGAGCAGTACTTC.

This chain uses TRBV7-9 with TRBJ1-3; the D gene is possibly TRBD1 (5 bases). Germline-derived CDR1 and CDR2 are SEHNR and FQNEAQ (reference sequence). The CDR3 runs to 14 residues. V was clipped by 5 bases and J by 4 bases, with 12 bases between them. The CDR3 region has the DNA TGTGCCAGCAGCCCAAACCGGGGCGGAAACACCATATATTTT. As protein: CASSPNRGGNTIYF.

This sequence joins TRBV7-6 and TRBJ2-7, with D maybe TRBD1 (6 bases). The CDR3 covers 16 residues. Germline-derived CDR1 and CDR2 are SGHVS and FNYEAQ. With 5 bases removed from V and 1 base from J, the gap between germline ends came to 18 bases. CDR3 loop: CASSQHRDGGSYEQYF. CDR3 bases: TGTGCCAGCAGCCAGCACAGGGACGGTGGGTCCTACGAGCAGTACTTC.

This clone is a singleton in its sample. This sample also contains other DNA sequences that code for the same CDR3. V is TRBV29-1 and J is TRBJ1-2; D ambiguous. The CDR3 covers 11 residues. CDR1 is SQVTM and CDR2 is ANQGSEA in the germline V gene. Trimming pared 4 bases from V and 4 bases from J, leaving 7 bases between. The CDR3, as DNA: TGCAGCGTTGTGACGGGCTATGGCTACACCTTC. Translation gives CSVVTGYGYTF.

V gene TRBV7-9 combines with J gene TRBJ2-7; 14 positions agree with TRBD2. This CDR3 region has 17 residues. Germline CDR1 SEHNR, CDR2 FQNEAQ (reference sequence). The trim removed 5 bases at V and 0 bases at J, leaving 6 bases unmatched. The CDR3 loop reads CASSGGTSGSVSYEQYF. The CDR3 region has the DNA TGTGCCAGCAGCGGGGGGACTAGCGGGAGCGTCTCCTACGAGCAGTACTTC.

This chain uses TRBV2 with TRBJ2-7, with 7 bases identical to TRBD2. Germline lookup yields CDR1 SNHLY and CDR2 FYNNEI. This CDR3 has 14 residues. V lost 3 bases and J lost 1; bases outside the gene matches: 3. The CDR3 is CASSDLGGSYEQYF. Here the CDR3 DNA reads TGTGCCAGCAGTGACTTGGGGGGGTCCTACGAGCAGTACTTC.

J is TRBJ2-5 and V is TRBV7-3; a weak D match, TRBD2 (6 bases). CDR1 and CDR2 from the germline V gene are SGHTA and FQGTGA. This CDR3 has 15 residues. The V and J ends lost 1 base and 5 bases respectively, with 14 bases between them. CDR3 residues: CASSLSYGAGETQYF. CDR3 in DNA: TGTGCCAGCAGCTTAAGTTACGGCGCGGGGGAGACCCAGTACTTC.

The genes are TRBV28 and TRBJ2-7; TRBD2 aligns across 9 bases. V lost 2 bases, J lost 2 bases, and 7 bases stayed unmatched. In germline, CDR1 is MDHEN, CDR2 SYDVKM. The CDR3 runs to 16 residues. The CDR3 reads CASSLEASGMTYEQYF. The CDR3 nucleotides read TGTGCCAGCAGTTTAGAGGCTAGCGGGATGACCTACGAGCAGTACTTC.

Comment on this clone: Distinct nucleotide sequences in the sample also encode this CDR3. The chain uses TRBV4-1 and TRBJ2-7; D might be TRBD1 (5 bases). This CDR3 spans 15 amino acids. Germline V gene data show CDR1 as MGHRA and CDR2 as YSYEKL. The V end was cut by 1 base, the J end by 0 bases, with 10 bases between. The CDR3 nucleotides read TGCGCCAGCAGCCAAGTGGGGCCTCTCTCCTACGAGCAGTACTTC. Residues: CASSQVGPLSYEQYF.

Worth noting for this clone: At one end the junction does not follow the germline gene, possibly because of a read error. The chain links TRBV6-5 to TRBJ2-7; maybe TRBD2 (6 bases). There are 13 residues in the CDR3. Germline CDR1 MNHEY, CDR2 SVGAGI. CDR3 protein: CAISFGSPYEQYF. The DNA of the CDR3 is TGTGCCATCAGTTTCGGGAGCCCCTACGAGCAGTACTTC.

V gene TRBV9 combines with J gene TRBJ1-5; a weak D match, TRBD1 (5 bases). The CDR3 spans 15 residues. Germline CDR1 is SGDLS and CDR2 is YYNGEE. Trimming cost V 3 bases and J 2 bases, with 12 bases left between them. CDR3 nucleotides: TGTGCCAGCAGCGCCGCAGGGAACGGCAATCAGCCCCAGCATTTT. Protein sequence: CASSAAGNGNQPQHF.

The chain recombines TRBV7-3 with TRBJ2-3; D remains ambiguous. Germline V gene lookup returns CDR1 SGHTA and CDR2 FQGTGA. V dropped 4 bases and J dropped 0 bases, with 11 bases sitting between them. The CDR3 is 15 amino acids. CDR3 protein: CASSSELASTDTQYF. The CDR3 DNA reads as TGTGCCAGCAGCTCTGAACTGGCTAGCACAGATACGCAGTATTTT.

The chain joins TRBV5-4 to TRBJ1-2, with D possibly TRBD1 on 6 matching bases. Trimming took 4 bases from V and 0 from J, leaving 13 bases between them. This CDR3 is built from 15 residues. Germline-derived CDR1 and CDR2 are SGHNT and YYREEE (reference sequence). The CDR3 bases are TGTGCCAGCAGCACCAGGGACACCCCTAACTATGGCTACACCTTC. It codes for CASSTRDTPNYGYTF.

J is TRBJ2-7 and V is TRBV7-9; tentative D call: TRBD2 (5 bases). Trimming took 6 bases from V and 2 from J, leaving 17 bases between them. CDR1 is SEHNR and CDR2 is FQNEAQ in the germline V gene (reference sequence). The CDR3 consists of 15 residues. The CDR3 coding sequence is TGTGCCAGCAGACAAGAGGGCACTGATGCCTACGAGCAGTACTTC. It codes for CASRQEGTDAYEQYF.

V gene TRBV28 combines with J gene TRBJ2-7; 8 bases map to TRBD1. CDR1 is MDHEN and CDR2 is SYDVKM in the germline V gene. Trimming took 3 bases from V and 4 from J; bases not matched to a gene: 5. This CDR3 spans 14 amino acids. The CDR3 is CASSLPGGKYEQYF. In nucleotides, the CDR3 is TGTGCCAGCAGTTTGCCAGGGGGCAAATACGAGCAGTACTTC. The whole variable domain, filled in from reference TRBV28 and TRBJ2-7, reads DVKVTQSSRYLVKRTGEKVFLECVQDMDHENMFWYRQDPGLGLRLIYFSYDVKMKEKGDIPEGYSVSREKKERFSLILESASTNQTSMYLCASSLPGGKYEQYFGPGTRLTVT.

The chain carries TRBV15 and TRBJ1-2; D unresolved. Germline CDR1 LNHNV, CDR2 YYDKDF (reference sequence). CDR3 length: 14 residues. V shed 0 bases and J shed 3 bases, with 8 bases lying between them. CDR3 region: CATSRDHRDYGYTF. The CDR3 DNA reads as TGTGCCACCAGCAGAGATCATCGGGACTATGGCTACACCTTC.

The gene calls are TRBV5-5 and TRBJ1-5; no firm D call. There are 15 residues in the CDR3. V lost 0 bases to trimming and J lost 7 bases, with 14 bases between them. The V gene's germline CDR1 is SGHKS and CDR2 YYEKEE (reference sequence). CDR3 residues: CASSLVVGIGQPQHF. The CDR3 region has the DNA TGTGCCAGCAGCTTGGTGGTGGGCATTGGGCAGCCCCAGCATTTT.

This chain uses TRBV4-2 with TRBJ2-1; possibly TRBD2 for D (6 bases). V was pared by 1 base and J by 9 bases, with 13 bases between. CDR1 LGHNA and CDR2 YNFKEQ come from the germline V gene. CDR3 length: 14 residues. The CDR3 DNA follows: TGTGCCAGCAGCCAAGTGGAGGGCCGGGTTGAGCAGTTCTTC. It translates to CASSQVEGRVEQFF.

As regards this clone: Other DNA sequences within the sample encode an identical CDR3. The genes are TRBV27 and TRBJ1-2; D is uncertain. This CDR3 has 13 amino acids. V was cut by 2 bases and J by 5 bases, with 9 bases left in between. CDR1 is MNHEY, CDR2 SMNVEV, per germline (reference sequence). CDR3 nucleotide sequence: TGTGCCAGCAGTTTAGGGCAGACGTATGGCTACACCTTC. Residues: CASSLGQTYGYTF.